This paragraph reports one T cell receptor beta chain. This clonotype has ten or more counts. Its antigen has not been determined. No much larger clone is present one base from it, and per-base qualities are unavailable. The data derive from a study of CD8 T cells in ankylosing spondylitis (dated by TCRdb to about 2017). Looking at the study overall: To find TCR variants linked to disease, the study profiled T cell receptor beta repertoires in ankylosing spondylitis patients and healthy donors. In total, the full study cohort was made up of some 110 healthy donors and 25 ankylosing spondylitis patients. Peripheral blood was sampled, and synovial fluid was additionally collected from ankylosing spondylitis patients. Summary of the overall study and its limitations: Blood from ankylosing spondylitis patients appeared to be characterized by a TCR beta motif composed of under 10 highly homologous amino acid variants. The disease-linked clones had a CD8+ phenotype and were found at relatively low frequencies in peripheral blood. The disease-linked clones were reported as significantly enriched in matched synovial fluid samples from ankylosing spondylitis patients. Some motif variants had previously been reported in the synovial fluid and blood of reactive arthritis patients, which suggests shared mechanisms of disease initiation.

Inclusive of the bounding cysteine and phenylalanine, the CDR3 is 15 residues long. Just the 45-base CDR3 DNA is kept, in frame starting at base 1. Trimming takes 4 bases off V and 7 bases off J; junction bases not matched to a gene: 6. CDR1 and CDR2 were assigned from the germline V gene as SGHTA and FQGNSA. The sequencer was an Illumina HiSeq 2500. Quantitative 5'-RACE with molecular barcodes was used to prepare TCR beta libraries. On the study's bioinformatics: Disease-linked TCR variants were identified with a new computational method built on a probabilistic model of VDJ rearrangement. TCRdb handled the public reads itself, with Q25 trimming in fastp and clone calling in MiXCR, and kept productive beta chains. Each CDR3 protein gets just one entry, which takes the most common genes and DNA from the rows behind it. These V and J calls are TCRdb output, not the study's own analysis. Recorded for this sample are about 250,000 distinct CDR3 sequences; 8.2% of them occurred a single time. The ten largest clones capture about 5% of the sample.

The sequencing input was blood, either unsorted or a sorted T cell fraction (not recorded which). The clonotype comes from a female donor with ankylosing spondylitis or in good health (not recorded which). The rearranged chain carries TRBV7-2 and TRBJ2-1; TRBD2 aligns with 11 central bases. The DNA sequence reads TGTGCCAGCAGCTCGGGACTAGCGGCTGGGAATGAGCAGTTCTTC. Its coded protein is CASSSGLAAGNEQFF.